These 6 T cell receptor beta chains were all obtained from the same sample, sequenced in a study of spatial heterogeneity in lung cancer. One entry per CDR3 protein results from TCRdb running MiXCR on the 5' RACE reads. The data contain about 10,000 distinct CDR3 sequences, approximately 10% of them singletons. The antigens of these receptors remain unknown. General study points: The study found that expanded intratumoral alpha and beta TCR counts tracked tumor mutation counts.

The sample's time point: sample taken at primary tumor resection. The sequencing here drew on lung tumor tissue, taken at surgery. The receptors were sampled from a female donor with early-stage non-small cell lung cancer.

The V gene is TRBV5-5, the J gene TRBJ2-4; 7 bases match TRBD1. This CDR3 is 15 amino acids long. The junction had 7 bases not matched to a gene; V was cut back by 2 bases and J by 5 bases. Germline CDR1 and CDR2: SGHKS and YYEKEE (reference sequence). The CDR3 region is CASSFLQGPQNIQYF. The DNA for the CDR3 is TGTGCCAGCAGCTTCCTACAGGGGCCCCAAAACATTCAGTACTTC.

By sample share, this clonotype is medium-sized (0.01 to 0.1%). The chain combines TRBV29-1 with TRBJ1-1, with 7 bases lining up with TRBD1. Germline V gene data show CDR1 as SQVTM and CDR2 as ANQGSEA. The ends lost 7 bases at V and 4 bases at J; junction bases unmatched: 3. This CDR3 is built from 11 residues. This chain's CDR3 is CSAEGATEAFF. The CDR3 DNA follows: TGCAGCGCTGAGGGGGCCACTGAAGCTTTCTTT.

In its sample, this clonotype was seen a few times. CDR3 region: CASSQQETQYF. The CDR3 nucleotides read TGCGCCAGCAGCCAGCAAGAGACCCAGTACTTC. The rearrangement joins TRBV4-1 to TRBJ2-5; D is undetermined. The CDR3 is 11 residues long. V dropped 3 bases and J dropped 2 bases, with 1 base sitting between them. Germline assignment: CDR1 MGHRA and CDR2 YSYEKL.

This clonotype was recorded at least ten times. The chain joins TRBV29-1 to TRBJ2-3; no firm D call. CDR3 length equals 13 residues. Germline-derived CDR1 and CDR2 are SQVTM and ANQGSEA. Trimming removed 7 bases at V and 1 base at J, with 12 bases between. CDR3 protein: CSAGGRGTDTQYF. DNA of the CDR3: TGCAGCGCGGGTGGTAGGGGCACAGATACGCAGTATTTT.

The sample holds many counts of this clonotype. This chain links TRBV12-3 or TRBV12-4 with TRBJ2-5, with unresolved D. The CDR3 has 15 amino acids. With 3 bases removed from V and 4 bases from J, the gap between germline ends came to 15 bases. The DNA for the CDR3 is TGTGCCAGCAGTTTTATTGATTGGCCGGGAGAGACCCAGTACTTC. Its protein is CASSFIDWPGETQYF.

This clonotype has a count of ten or more. The chain is built from TRBV18 and TRBJ1-1, with TRBD1 as a possible D gene (6 bases). The CDR3 extends over 15 amino acids. V was shortened by 3 bases and J by 4 bases, with 15 bases between the two germline ends. Germline loops: CDR1 KGHSH, CDR2 LQKENI. The CDR3 DNA follows: TGTGCCAGCTCACCCTTTCAGGGCAGGGGCACTGAAGCTTTCTTT. It yields the protein CASSPFQGRGTEAFF.